The rows below give T cell receptor beta chains drawn from one sample of a study of shared clonotypes between healthy human individuals. The method was immunoSEQ multiplex PCR; TCRdb's version includes in-frame clones alone and lacks a portion of them. The sample contains 2.5 million or so clones, approximately 90% of which appear only once. Material for sequencing was naive CD4+ T cells sorted from blood. The receptors derive from a man younger than 35 in good health. CDR3s include the opening cysteine and the closing phenylalanine or tryptophan. D genes are given only for firm matches. Not all rows give a size; the values are once, few, many and, for expanded clones, a class.

NA NA TRBJ1-1 TRBV18 TGTGCCAGCTCACCGCGAGGGGAGGCTGAAGCTTTCTTT CASSPRGEAEAFF
NA few TRBJ2-7 TRBV10-3 TGTGCCATCAGTGAGGCCTACGAGCAGTACTTC CAISEAYEQYF
NA NA TRBJ2-1 TRBV6-6 TGTGCTACAGGGACCTTCTACAATGAGCAGTTCTTC CATGTFYNEQFF
NA NA TRBJ2-1 TRBV19 TGTGCCAGTAGTAATAGGCCCAGGCTAATGTCCTACAATGAGCAGTTCTTC CASSNRPRLMSYNEQFF
NA NA TRBJ2-6 TRBV6-6 TGTGCCAGCAGTCCACTTCCTCGCTCTGGGGCCAACGTCCTGACTTTC CASSPLPRSGANVLTF
NA NA TRBJ2-5 TRBV27 TGTGCCAGCAGGGCTAGTGGGGGCTCGGGAACCCAGTACTTC CASRASGGSGTQYF
TRBD1 NA TRBJ1-2 TRBV5-6 TGTGCCAGCAGCTCGACAGGGAACTATGGCTACACCTTC CASSSTGNYGYTF
NA NA TRBJ1-1 TRBV19 TGTGCCAGTAGACGGGACGAGATGAACACTGAAGCTTTCTTT CASRRDEMNTEAFF
TRBD2 once TRBJ2-1 TRBV13 TGTGCCAGCAGCCGGACTAGCGGGTTCTCCTACAATGAGCAGTTCTTC CASSRTSGFSYNEQFF
NA NA TRBJ1-6 TRBV9 TGTGCCAGCAGCGTGACAGATTATAATTCACCCCTCCACTTT CASSVTDYNSPLHF
TRBD1 NA TRBJ1-6 TRBV5-8 TGTGCCAGCAGCTTCCGGGACAGGGATAATTCACCCCTCCACTTT CASSFRDRDNSPLHF
NA NA TRBJ1-2 TRBV5-4 TGTGCCAGCAGCCCATACAGGGAACTTAACTATGGCTACACCTTC CASSPYRELNYGYTF
TRBD2 NA TRBJ2-3 TRBV10-3 TGTGCCGTTGGGACTAGCGGAGGGGGCACAGATACGCAGTATTTT CAVGTSGGGTDTQYF
TRBD2 once TRBJ2-4 TRBV7-2 TGTGCCAGCAGCTCACAGCCCCCCGGTAGCGGGAAAAAAAACATTCAGTACTTC CASSSQPPGSGKKNIQYF
NA NA TRBJ2-3 TRBV7-2 TGTGCCAGCAGCTCCAGGGCCGGGGAAAGGACGCAGTATTTT CASSSRAGERTQYF
NA NA TRBJ1-3 TRBV18 TGTGCCAGCTCACATGGAGGAGAAGGAAACACCATATATTTT CASSHGGEGNTIYF
NA NA TRBJ2-2 TRBV25-1 TGTGCCAGCAGTGCTTACCAGGGGACCGGGGAGCTGTTTTTT CASSAYQGTGELFF
NA NA TRBJ1-6 TRBV6-5 TGTGCCAGCAGTTACGTGGGGGGGGTGAGTTCACCCCTCCACTTT CASSYVGGVSSPLHF
NA NA TRBJ1-1 TRBV10-2 TGCGCCAGCAGTGGATGGGGGGGGGACACTGAAGCTTTCTTT CASSGWGGDTEAFF
TRBD1 NA TRBJ2-7 TRBV11-2 TGTGCCAGCAGCGGAAGGACAGGGTCTAGCTACGAGCAGTACTTC CASSGRTGSSYEQYF
NA NA TRBJ2-5 TRBV9 TGTGCCAGCAGTTTTAGGGGGCAAGAGACCCAGTACTTC CASSFRGQETQYF
NA NA TRBJ1-2 TRBV27 TGTGCCAGCAGTTCGCATCGGGACCCCCCCTATGGCTACACCTTC CASSSHRDPPYGYTF